The next 26 T cell receptor beta chains were all read from a single sample in a study of blood T cell repertoires in COVID-19. Using immunoSEQ multiplex PCR, the repertoire was profiled, and TCRdb retains in-frame clones only, with some absent. The repertoire includes 85,000 to 100,000 clones, around 79% of them detected once, and less than 20% sits in the top ten. The sequenced sample consisted of peripheral blood. These receptors came from an elderly woman with active or convalescent COVID-19.

This clone was observed a single time. The rearrangement uses TRBV28 and TRBJ2-3; D may be TRBD1 (6 bases). CDR1 MDHEN and CDR2 SYDVKM come from the germline V gene. The CDR3 is 16 amino acids. V lost 6 bases and J 3 bases, leaving 19 bases between the germline ends. Here the CDR3 reads CASSAGAGAYTDTQYF. CDR3 in DNA: TGTGCCAGCAGCGCAGGGGCGGGCGCGTATACAGATACGCAGTATTTT.

This clone occurred a few times. The CDR3 loop is CASSESPITDTQYF. The CDR3 DNA reads TGTGCCAGCAGTGAATCCCCTATCACAGATACGCAGTATTTT. The rearrangement links TRBV6-1 to TRBJ2-3, with D unclear. Trimming took 2 bases from V and 2 from J, leaving 8 bases between them. The CDR3 covers 14 residues. CDR1 and CDR2 (germline): MNHNS, SASEGT.

This rearrangement joins TRBV30 to TRBJ2-3, with D perhaps matching TRBD1 (5 bases). CDR1 is GTSNPN, CDR2 SVGIG, per germline (reference sequence). V dropped 1 base and J dropped 4 bases, with 15 bases sitting between them. There are 15 residues in the CDR3. As DNA, the CDR3 is TGTGCCTGGAGTGGAGGAAGGGGTCCGGCAGATACGCAGTATTTT. Protein: CAWSGGRGPADTQYF.

This clone was counted a single time. This chain connects TRBV2 to TRBJ2-1, with TRBD1 matching over 9 bases. Unmatched junction bases numbered 16, after V lost 0 bases and J lost 4 bases. Germline values: CDR1 SNHLY, CDR2 FYNNEI. The CDR3 totals 20 residues. CDR3: CASSEAVTTGGHSSYNEQFF. The CDR3 nucleotides read TGTGCCAGCAGTGAAGCGGTCACTACAGGGGGCCACTCGAGTTACAATGAGCAGTTCTTC.

V and J are TRBV9 and TRBJ2-1, with D perhaps TRBD2 (5 bases). Germline CDR1 SGDLS, CDR2 YYNGEE. The CDR3 sequence is 12 residues long. The V gene lost 1 base and the J gene lost 6 bases, with 5 bases spanning the gap. The CDR3 DNA reads TGTGCCAGCAGCGTACTAGCCAATGAGCAGTTCTTC. It is translated as CASSVLANEQFF.

This sequence joins TRBV23-1 and TRBJ2-1; D gene ambiguous. TRBV23-1 is filed as an ORF, its function uncertain. The CDR3 contains 18 residues. The V gene lost 0 bases and the J gene lost 4 bases, with 19 bases spanning the gap. This CDR3 reads CASSQSPKLPQDYNEQFF. Written as DNA, the CDR3 is TGCGCCAGCAGTCAATCCCCCAAACTACCGCAAGATTACAATGAGCAGTTCTTC.

The chain uses TRBV9 and TRBJ2-1, with 14 bases lining up with TRBD2. Germline loops: CDR1 SGDLS, CDR2 YYNGEE. This CDR3 has 15 residues. Trimming at V came to 4 bases and at J to 10 bases, leaving 7 bases not matched to a gene. CDR3 region: CASSPEGLAGDEQFF. The CDR3 DNA reads as TGTGCCAGCAGCCCAGAGGGACTAGCGGGAGACGAGCAGTTCTTC.

The CDR3 DNA follows: TGTGCCAGTAGCGAAACACAGGGAAAGCAGTACTTC. It specifies CASSETQGKQYF. The chain combines TRBV19 with TRBJ2-7; tentative D call: TRBD1 (6 bases). V lost 6 bases and J 8 bases, leaving 14 bases between the germline ends. This CDR3 is built from 12 residues. In germline, CDR1 is LNHDA, CDR2 SQIVND (reference sequence). Combining the CDR3 with reference TRBV19 and TRBJ2-7 gives the whole variable domain DGGITQSPKYLFRKEGQNVTLSCEQNLNHDAMYWYRQDPGQGLRLIYYSQIVNDFQKGDIAEGYSVSREKKESFPLTVTSAQKNPTAFYLCASSETQGKQYFGPGTRLTVT.

Only one count was recorded for this clone. The V gene is TRBV10-1, the J gene TRBJ2-1, with a possible D match to TRBD2 (6 bases). V was trimmed by 5 bases and J by 0 bases, leaving 11 bases between them. The CDR3 loop spans 15 amino acids. Germline CDR1 WNHNN, CDR2 SYGVQD (reference sequence). As DNA, the CDR3 is TGCGCCAGCAGTAGGGACTTGAGCTCCTACAATGAGCAGTTCTTC. Encoded protein: CASSRDLSSYNEQFF.

This clone was recorded a few times. The V and J genes are TRBV14 and TRBJ2-1; 9 nucleotides agree with TRBD1. This CDR3 spans 16 amino acids. Trimming removed 4 bases from V and 0 bases from J; junction bases left unmatched: 4. Germline V gene lookup returns CDR1 SGHDN and CDR2 FVKESK. The CDR3 DNA is TGTGCCAGCAGCCGACCGACAGGGGGCTCCTACAATGAGCAGTTCTTC. Residues: CASSRPTGGSYNEQFF. Based on the CDR3 plus reference TRBV14 and TRBJ2-1, the full variable domain is EAGVTQFPSHSVIEKGQTVTLRCDPISGHDNLYWYRRVMGKEIKFLLHFVKESKQDESGMPNNRFLAERTGGTYSTLKVQPAELEDSGVYFCASSRPTGGSYNEQFFGPGTRLTVL.

The genes are TRBV10-2 and TRBJ1-1; D perhaps matches TRBD1 (5 bases). CDR3 length: 14 residues. V was cut by 5 bases and J by 1 base, with 11 bases left in between. From germline, CDR1 is WSHSY and CDR2 SAAADI. The DNA of the CDR3 is TGCGCCAGCAGTATTGGGGGGAGGAACACTGAAGCTTTCTTT. Translating it yields CASSIGGRNTEAFF.

This clone has more than one count but fewer than ten. This rearrangement joins TRBV11-2 to TRBJ2-7; D not resolved. CDR1 and CDR2 from the germline V gene are SGHAT and FQNNGV. V lost 4 bases, J lost 5 bases, and 15 bases lay in between. The CDR3 has 14 amino acids. This CDR3 reads CASSSSPNRDEQYF. In nucleotides, the CDR3 is TGTGCCAGCAGCTCGTCCCCCAACAGAGACGAGCAGTACTTC.

The chain uses TRBV19 and TRBJ2-2; the D is unclear. Germline values: CDR1 LNHDA, CDR2 SQIVND (reference sequence). The CDR3 contains 15 residues. Trimming removed 2 bases from V and 5 bases from J, with 12 bases in between. The CDR3 loop reads CASSIYRSQTGELFF. The CDR3 bases are TGTGCCAGTAGTATATATCGGTCCCAAACCGGGGAGCTGTTTTTT. Supplemented by reference TRBV19 and TRBJ2-2, the full variable domain reads DGGITQSPKYLFRKEGQNVTLSCEQNLNHDAMYWYRQDPGQGLRLIYYSQIVNDFQKGDIAEGYSVSREKKESFPLTVTSAQKNPTAFYLCASSIYRSQTGELFFGEGSRLTVL.

The CDR3 spells CASSVVSGSGNEQFF. The CDR3 bases are TGTGCCAGCAGCGTAGTTAGCGGGAGCGGCAATGAGCAGTTCTTC. This chain joins TRBV9 and TRBJ2-1; 9 bases agree with TRBD2. Germline CDR1 and CDR2: SGDLS and YYNGEE. V lost 0 bases to trimming and J lost 6 bases; unmatched junction nucleotides: 4. The CDR3 totals 15 residues.

With regard to this clone: Sequence at one end of the junction differs from germline and may be a read error. V and J are TRBV5-1 and TRBJ2-1; D may be TRBD1 (6 bases). The CDR3 extends over 14 amino acids. Germline V gives CDR1 SGHRS, CDR2 YFSETQ. The CDR3 loop is CASSPGLGGNEQFF. CDR3 sequence (DNA): TGTGCCAGCAGCCCCGGTCTAGGGGGCAATGAGCAGTTCTTC.

The genes are TRBV19 and TRBJ1-5; tentative D call: TRBD1 (5 bases). Germline V gene data show CDR1 as LNHDA and CDR2 as SQIVND (reference sequence). Between the trimmed V and J ends, which lost 4 bases and 7 bases, there was a span of 14 bases. CDR3 length: 14 residues. The CDR3 DNA is TGTGCCAGTAGTAGAGGAGGGAGGGACCAGCCCCAGCATTTT. Protein: CASSRGGRDQPQHF.

The rearrangement uses TRBV9 and TRBJ1-2; 7 bases are a match to TRBD1. Trimming removed 3 bases from V and 8 bases from J; junction bases left unmatched: 13. Germline V gives CDR1 SGDLS, CDR2 YYNGEE. The CDR3 totals 15 residues. The CDR3 here is CASSEGLGGAEGYTF. The CDR3 DNA is TGTGCCAGCAGCGAGGGCCTAGGGGGCGCAGAAGGCTACACCTTC.

This clone was observed a few times. The V gene is TRBV5-6, the J gene TRBJ1-5, with D unresolved. V was cut by 1 base and J by 3 bases, with 5 bases left in between. CDR1 and CDR2 (germline): SGHDT, YYEEEE. CDR3 size: 13 residues. This CDR3 reads CASSLTVNQPQHF. The CDR3 nucleotides read TGTGCCAGCAGCTTGACAGTCAATCAGCCCCAGCATTTT.

On this clone itself: The identical CDR3 is also encoded by other nucleotide sequences in the sample. The V and J genes are TRBV5-1 and TRBJ2-2; 8 bases line up with TRBD1. The CDR3 consists of 14 residues. Germline V gives CDR1 SGHRS, CDR2 YFSETQ. V gave up 0 bases and J gave up 6 bases; unmatched junction bases: 1. The CDR3 bases are TGCGCCAGCAGCTTGGCACAGGGGGCCGGGGAGCTGTTTTTT. As protein: CASSLAQGAGELFF. Using reference TRBV5-1 and TRBJ2-2 for the parts outside the CDR3, the full variable domain is KAGVTQTPRYLIKTRGQQVTLSCSPISGHRSVSWYQQTPGQGLQFLFEYFSETQRNKGNFPGRFSGRQFSNSRSEMNVSTLELGDSALYLCASSLAQGAGELFFGEGSRLTVL.

This sequence joins TRBV2 and TRBJ1-2, with D perhaps TRBD1 (5 bases). Germline values: CDR1 SNHLY, CDR2 FYNNEI. V lost 3 bases to trimming and J lost 4 bases, with 12 bases between them. The CDR3 spans 14 residues. This CDR3 is CASSEGRVGYGYTF. CDR3 sequence (DNA): TGTGCCAGCAGTGAGGGCAGGGTAGGCTATGGCTACACCTTC.

This clone has just a few counts. V gene TRBV20-1 combines with J gene TRBJ2-1; 9 bases map to TRBD2. The J segment lost 5 bases and the V segment lost 3 bases, leaving 5 bases of the junction unmatched. In germline, CDR1 is DFQATT, CDR2 SNEGSKA (reference sequence). The CDR3 has 14 amino acids. Written as DNA, the CDR3 is TGCAGTGCTAGTAGCGGGAGTACCCACAATGAGCAGTTCTTC. Translation: CSASSGSTHNEQFF.

The DNA for the CDR3 is TGCAGCTCGAGCGCCAGCTCCTACAATGAGCAGTTCTTC. Translating it yields CSSSASSYNEQFF. The V call is TRBV29-1, the J call TRBJ2-1; D ambiguous. Germline assignment: CDR1 SQVTM and CDR2 ANQGSEA. V lost 8 bases and J lost 0, with 11 bases in between. The length of the CDR3 is 13 residues.

A few counts support this clone. V and J are TRBV9 and TRBJ2-5; a possible D gene is TRBD1 (5 bases). Per germline, CDR1 SGDLS and CDR2 YYNGEE. V was trimmed by 3 bases and J by 1 base, leaving 13 bases between them. The CDR3 has 15 amino acids. CDR3 nucleotide sequence: TGTGCCAGCAGCGGGGGCGCGCCTAGCCAAGAGACCCAGTACTTC. Encoded protein: CASSGGAPSQETQYF.

CDR3 sequence: CASSRTGGMHEQYF. The CDR3 coding sequence is TGTGCCAGCAGTCGGACAGGGGGTATGCACGAGCAGTACTTC. The V gene is TRBV7-9, the J gene TRBJ2-7, with 10 bases identical to TRBD1. The CDR3 has 14 amino acids. Germline values: CDR1 SEHNR, CDR2 FQNEAQ (reference sequence). J gave up 5 bases and V 6 bases, and 7 bases lay outside the gene matches.

This clone came up a few times. This chain connects TRBV2 to TRBJ2-7; D not resolved. The CDR3 spans 12 residues. Per the germline V gene, CDR1 is SNHLY and CDR2 is FYNNEI. Trimming cost V 5 bases and J 9 bases, with 14 bases left between them. The chain's CDR3 is CASSPNTPGQYF. The CDR3, as DNA: TGTGCCAGCAGTCCCAACACCCCTGGGCAGTACTTC. Full variable domain (missing parts from reference TRBV2 and TRBJ2-7): EPEVTQTPSHQVTQMGQEVILRCVPISNHLYFYWYRQILGQKVEFLVSFYNNEISEKSEIFDDQFSVERPDGSNFTLKIRSTKLEDSAMYFCASSPNTPGQYFGPGTRLTVT.

This chain connects TRBV19 to TRBJ1-1; D gene unclear. Germline lookup yields CDR1 LNHDA and CDR2 SQIVND (reference sequence). The CDR3 is made up of 12 amino acids. Trimming cost V 5 bases and J 4 bases, with 8 bases left between them. CDR3 DNA sequence: TGTGCCAGTAGTGACTTTATCACTGAAGCTTTCTTT. Translated, it gives CASSDFITEAFF.